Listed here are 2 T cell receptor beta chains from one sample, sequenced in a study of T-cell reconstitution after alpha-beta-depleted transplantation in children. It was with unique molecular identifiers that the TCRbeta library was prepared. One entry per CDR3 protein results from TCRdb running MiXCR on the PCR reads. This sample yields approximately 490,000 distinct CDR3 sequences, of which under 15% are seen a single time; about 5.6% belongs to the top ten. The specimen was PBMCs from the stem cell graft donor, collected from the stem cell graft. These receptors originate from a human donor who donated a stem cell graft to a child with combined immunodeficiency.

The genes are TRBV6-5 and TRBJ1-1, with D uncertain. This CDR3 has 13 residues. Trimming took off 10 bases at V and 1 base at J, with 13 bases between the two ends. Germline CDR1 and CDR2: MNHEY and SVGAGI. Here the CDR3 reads CATKVTGNTEAFF. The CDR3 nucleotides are TGTGCCACGAAGGTTACCGGGAACACTGAAGCTTTCTTT.

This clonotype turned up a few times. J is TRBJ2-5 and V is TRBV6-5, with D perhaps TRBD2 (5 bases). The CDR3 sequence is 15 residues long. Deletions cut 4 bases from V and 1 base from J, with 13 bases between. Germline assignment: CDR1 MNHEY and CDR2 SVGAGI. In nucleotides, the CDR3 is TGTGCCAGCAGTTCCCCTAGCCAGGCCCAAGAGACCCAGTACTTC. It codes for CASSSPSQAQETQYF.